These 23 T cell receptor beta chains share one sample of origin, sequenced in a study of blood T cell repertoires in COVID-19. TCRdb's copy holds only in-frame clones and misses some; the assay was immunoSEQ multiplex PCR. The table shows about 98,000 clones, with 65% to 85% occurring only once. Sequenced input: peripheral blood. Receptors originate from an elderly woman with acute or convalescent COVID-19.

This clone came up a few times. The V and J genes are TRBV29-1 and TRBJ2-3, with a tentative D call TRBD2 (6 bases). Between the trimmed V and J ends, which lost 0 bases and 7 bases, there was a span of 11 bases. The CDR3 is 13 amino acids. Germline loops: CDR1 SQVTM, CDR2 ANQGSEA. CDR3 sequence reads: CSVEDQGLNTQYF. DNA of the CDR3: TGCAGCGTTGAAGATCAGGGACTGAATACGCAGTATTTT.

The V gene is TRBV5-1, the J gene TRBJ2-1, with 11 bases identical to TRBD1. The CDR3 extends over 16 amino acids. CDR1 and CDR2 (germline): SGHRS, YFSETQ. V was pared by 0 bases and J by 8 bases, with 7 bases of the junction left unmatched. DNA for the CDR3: TGCGCCAGCAGCTTGGGGACAGGGGGCACAGTCGATGAGCAGTTCTTC. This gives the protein CASSLGTGGTVDEQFF.

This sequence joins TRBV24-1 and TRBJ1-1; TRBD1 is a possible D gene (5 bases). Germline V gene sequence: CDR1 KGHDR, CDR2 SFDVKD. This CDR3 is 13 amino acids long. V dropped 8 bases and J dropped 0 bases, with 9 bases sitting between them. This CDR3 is CATMAGLNTEAFF. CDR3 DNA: TGTGCCACCATGGCAGGGTTGAACACTGAAGCTTTCTTT.

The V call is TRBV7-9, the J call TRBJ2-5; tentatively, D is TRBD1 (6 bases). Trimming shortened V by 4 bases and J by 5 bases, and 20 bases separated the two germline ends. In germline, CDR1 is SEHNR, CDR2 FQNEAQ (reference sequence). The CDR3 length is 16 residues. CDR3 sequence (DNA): TGTGCCAGCAGCTCGGCCTCCAGGGGTGTGGGCGAGACCCAGTACTTC. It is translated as CASSSASRGVGETQYF.

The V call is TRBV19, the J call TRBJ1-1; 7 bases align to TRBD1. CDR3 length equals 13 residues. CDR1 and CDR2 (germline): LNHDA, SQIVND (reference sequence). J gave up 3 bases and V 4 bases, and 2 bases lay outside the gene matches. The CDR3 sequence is CASSTQGDTEAFF. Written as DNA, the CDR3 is TGTGCCAGTAGTACCCAGGGGGACACTGAAGCTTTCTTT.

CDR3 DNA sequence: TGTGCCAGCAGCACCTCAAGAGGCAATCAGCCCCAGCATTTT. Protein: CASSTSRGNQPQHF. The chain recombines TRBV7-9 with TRBJ1-5; D ambiguous. V was shortened by 5 bases and J by 2 bases, with 10 bases between the two germline ends. The CDR3 is made up of 14 amino acids. Looked up from germline, CDR1 is SEHNR and CDR2 is FQNEAQ (reference sequence).

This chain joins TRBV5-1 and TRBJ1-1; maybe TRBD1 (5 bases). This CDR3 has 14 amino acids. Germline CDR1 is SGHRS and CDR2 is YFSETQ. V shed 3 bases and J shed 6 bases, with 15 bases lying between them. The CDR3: CASSSQPDSSEAFF. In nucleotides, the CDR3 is TGCGCCAGCAGCTCCCAACCCGACAGTTCTGAAGCTTTCTTT. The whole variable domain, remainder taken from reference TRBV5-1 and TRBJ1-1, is KAGVTQTPRYLIKTRGQQVTLSCSPISGHRSVSWYQQTPGQGLQFLFEYFSETQRNKGNFPGRFSGRQFSNSRSEMNVSTLELGDSALYLCASSSQPDSSEAFFGQGTRLTVV.

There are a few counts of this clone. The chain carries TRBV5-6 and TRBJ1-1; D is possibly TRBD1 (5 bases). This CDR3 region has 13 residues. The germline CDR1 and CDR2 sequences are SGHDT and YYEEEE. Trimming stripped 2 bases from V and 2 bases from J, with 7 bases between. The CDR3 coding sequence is TGTGCCAGCAGCTTCGGGGGTAACACTGAAGCTTTCTTT. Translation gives CASSFGGNTEAFF.

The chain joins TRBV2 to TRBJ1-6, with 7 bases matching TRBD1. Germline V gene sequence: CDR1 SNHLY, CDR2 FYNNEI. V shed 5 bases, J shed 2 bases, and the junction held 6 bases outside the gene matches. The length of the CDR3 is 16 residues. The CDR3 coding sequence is TGTGCCAGCAGTCCAAGGGGGCCCGCCTATAATTCACCCCTCCACTTT. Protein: CASSPRGPAYNSPLHF.

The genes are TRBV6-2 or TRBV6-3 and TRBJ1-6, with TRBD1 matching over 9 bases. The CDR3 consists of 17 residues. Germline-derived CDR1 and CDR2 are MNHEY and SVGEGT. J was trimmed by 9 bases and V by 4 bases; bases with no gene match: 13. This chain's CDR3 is CASSSPSNRGLGSPLHF. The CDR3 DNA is TGTGCCAGCAGTTCCCCCTCGAACAGGGGGCTCGGTTCACCCCTCCACTTT.

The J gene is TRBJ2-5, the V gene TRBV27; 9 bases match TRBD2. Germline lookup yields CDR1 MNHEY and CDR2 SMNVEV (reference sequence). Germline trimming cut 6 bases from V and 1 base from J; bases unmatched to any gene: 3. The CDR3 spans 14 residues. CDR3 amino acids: CASSLAGFQETQYF. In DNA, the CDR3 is TGTGCCAGCAGCCTAGCGGGGTTCCAAGAGACCCAGTACTTC.

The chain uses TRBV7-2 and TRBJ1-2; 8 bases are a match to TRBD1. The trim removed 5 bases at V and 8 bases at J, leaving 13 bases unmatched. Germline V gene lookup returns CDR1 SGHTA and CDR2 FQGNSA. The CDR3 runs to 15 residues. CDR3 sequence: CASSPIIQGAGGYTF. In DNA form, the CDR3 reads TGTGCCAGCAGCCCAATTATCCAGGGGGCGGGAGGCTACACCTTC.

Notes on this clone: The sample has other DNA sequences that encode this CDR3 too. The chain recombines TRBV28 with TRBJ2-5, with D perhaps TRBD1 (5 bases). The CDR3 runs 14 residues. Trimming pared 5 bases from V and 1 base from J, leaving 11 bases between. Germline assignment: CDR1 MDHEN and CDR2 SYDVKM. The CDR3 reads CASSPRTGQETQYF. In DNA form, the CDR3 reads TGTGCCAGCAGTCCTCGTACAGGCCAAGAGACCCAGTACTTC.

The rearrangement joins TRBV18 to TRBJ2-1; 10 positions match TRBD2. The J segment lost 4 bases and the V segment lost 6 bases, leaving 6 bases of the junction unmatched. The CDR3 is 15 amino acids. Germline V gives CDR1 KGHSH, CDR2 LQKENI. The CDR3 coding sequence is TGTGCCAGCTCGTTACTAGCGGGGTTATACAATGAGCAGTTCTTC. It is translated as CASSLLAGLYNEQFF.

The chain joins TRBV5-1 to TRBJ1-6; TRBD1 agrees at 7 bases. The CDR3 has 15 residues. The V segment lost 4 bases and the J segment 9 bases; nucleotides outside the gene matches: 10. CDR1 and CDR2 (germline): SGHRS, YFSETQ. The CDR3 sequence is CASSPNTGESSPLHF. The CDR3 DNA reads TGCGCCAGCAGCCCTAATACAGGGGAAAGTTCACCCCTCCACTTT.

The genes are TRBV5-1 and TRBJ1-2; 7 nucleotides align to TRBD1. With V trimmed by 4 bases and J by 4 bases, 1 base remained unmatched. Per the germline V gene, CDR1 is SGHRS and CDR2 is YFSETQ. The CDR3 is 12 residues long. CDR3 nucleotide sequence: TGCGCCAGCAGCCGGGACAGCTATGGCTACACCTTC. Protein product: CASSRDSYGYTF.

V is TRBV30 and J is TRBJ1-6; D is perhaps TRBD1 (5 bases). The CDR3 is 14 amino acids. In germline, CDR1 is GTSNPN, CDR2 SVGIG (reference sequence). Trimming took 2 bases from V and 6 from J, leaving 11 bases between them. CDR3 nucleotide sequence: TGTGCCTGGAGTCCTTGGGGGGGTAATTCACCCCTCCACTTT. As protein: CAWSPWGGNSPLHF.

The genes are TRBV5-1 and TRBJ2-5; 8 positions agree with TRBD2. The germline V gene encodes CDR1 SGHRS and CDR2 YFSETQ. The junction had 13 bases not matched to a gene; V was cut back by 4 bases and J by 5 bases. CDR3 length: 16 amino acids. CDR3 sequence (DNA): TGCGCCAGCAGCAGAGGGAGCGGGGGTTTTAGGGAGACCCAGTACTTC. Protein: CASSRGSGGFRETQYF. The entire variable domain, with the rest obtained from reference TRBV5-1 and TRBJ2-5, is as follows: KAGVTQTPRYLIKTRGQQVTLSCSPISGHRSVSWYQQTPGQGLQFLFEYFSETQRNKGNFPGRFSGRQFSNSRSEMNVSTLELGDSALYLCASSRGSGGFRETQYFGPGTRLLVL.

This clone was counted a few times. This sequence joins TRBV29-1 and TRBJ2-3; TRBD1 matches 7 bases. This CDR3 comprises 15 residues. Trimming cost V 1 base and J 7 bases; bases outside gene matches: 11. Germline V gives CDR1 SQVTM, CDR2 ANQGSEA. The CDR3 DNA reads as TGCAGCGTTGAAGGAGGGGGCCTAACAGTGTATACGCAGTATTTT. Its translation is CSVEGGGLTVYTQYF.

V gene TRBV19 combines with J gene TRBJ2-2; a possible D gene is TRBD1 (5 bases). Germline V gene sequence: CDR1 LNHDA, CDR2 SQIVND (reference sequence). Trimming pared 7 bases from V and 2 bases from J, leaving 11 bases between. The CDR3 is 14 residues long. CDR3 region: CASTRTTNTGELFF. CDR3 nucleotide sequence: TGTGCCAGTACTAGGACAACCAACACCGGGGAGCTGTTTTTT.

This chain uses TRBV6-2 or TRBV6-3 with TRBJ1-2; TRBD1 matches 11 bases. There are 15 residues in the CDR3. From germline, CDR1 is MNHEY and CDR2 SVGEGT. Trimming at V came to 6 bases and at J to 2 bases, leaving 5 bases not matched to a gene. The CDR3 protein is CASSPGTGGNYGYTF. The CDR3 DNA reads TGTGCCAGCAGCCCCGGGACAGGGGGGAACTATGGCTACACCTTC.

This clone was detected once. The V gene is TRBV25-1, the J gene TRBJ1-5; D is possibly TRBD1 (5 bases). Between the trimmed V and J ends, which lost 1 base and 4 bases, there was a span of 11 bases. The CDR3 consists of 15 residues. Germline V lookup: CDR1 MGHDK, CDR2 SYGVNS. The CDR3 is CASSESQGANQPQHF. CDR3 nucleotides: TGTGCCAGCAGTGAATCGCAGGGTGCGAATCAGCCCCAGCATTTT.

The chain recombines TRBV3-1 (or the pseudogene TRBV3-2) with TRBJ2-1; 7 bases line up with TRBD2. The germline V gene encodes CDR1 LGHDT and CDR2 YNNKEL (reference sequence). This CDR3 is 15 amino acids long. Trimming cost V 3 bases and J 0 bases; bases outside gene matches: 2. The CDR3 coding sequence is TGTGCCAGCAGCCAGCGGGAGAGCTCCTACAATGAGCAGTTCTTC. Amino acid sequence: CASSQRESSYNEQFF.